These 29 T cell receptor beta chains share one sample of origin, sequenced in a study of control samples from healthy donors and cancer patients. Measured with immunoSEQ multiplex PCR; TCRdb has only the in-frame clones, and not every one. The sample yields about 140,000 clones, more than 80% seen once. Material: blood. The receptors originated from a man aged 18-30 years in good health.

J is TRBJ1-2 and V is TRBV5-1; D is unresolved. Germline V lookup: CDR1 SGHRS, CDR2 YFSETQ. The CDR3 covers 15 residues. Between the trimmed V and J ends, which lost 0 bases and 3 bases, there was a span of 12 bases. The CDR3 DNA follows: TGCGCCAGCAGCTTGGCCCCAGCCCTTTACTATGGCTACACCTTC. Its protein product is CASSLAPALYYGYTF.

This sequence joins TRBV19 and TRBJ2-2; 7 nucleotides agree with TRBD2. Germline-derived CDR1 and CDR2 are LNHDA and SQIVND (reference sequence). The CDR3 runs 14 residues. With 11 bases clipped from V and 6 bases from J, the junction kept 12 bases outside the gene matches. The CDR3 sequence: CAGAGRDKPGELFF. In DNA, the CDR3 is TGTGCCGGGGCAGGGAGGGATAAGCCCGGGGAGCTGTTTTTT.

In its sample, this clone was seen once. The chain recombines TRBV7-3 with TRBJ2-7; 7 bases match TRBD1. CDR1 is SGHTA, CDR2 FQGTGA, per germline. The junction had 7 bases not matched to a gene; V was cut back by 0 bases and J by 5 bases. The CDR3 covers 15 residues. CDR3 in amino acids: CASSLTVNRGDEQYF. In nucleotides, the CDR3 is TGTGCCAGCAGCTTAACGGTGAACAGGGGCGACGAGCAGTACTTC.

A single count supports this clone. CDR3 nucleotides: TGTGCCAGTAGTATTAGGGGGGGCCCGACCTACGAGCAGTACTTC. This gives the protein CASSIRGGPTYEQYF. This chain joins TRBV19 and TRBJ2-7; D possibly corresponds to TRBD2 (7 bases). Germline CDR1 reads LNHDA; CDR2 reads SQIVND (reference sequence). The V and J ends lost 3 bases and 2 bases respectively, with 14 bases between them. The CDR3 runs to 15 residues.

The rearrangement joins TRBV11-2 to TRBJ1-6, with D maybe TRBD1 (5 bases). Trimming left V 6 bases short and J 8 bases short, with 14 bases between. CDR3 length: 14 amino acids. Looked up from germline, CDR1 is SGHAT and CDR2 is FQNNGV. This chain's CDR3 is CASRTEAYYSPLHF. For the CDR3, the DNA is TGTGCCAGCAGGACAGAAGCGTACTATTCACCCCTCCACTTT.

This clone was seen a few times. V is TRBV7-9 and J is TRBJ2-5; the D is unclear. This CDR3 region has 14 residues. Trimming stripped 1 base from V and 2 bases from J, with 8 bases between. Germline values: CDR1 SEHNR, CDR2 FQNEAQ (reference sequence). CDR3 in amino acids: CASSLDWGQETQYF. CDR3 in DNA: TGTGCCAGCAGCTTAGATTGGGGTCAAGAGACCCAGTACTTC.

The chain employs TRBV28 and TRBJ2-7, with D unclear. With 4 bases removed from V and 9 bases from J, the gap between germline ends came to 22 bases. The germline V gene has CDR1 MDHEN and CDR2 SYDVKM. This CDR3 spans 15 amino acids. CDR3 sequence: CASSSHESGHKTQYF. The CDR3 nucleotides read TGTGCCAGCAGTTCACATGAGTCGGGCCACAAGACGCAGTACTTC.

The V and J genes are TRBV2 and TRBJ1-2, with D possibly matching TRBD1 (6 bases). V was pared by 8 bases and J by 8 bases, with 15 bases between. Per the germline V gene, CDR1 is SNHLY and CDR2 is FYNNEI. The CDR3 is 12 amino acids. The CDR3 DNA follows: TGTGCCAGCGGGGGGCCAGGCGGGGGCTACACCTTC. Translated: CASGGPGGGYTF.

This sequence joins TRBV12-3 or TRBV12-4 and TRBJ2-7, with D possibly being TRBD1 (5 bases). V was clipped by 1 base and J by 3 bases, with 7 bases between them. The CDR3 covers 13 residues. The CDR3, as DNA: TGTGCCAGCAGTTTAGGCGACAGCTACGAGCAGTACTTC. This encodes CASSLGDSYEQYF.

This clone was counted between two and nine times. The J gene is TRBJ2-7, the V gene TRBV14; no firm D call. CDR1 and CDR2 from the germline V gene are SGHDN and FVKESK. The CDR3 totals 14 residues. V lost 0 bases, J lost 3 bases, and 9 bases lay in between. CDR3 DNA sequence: TGTGCCAGCAGCCAAGAGAACGAATTCTACGAGCAGTACTTC. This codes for CASSQENEFYEQYF.

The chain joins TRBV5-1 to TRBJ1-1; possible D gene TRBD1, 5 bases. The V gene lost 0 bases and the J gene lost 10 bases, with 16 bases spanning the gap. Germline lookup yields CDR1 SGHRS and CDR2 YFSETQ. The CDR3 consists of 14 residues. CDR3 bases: TGCGCCAGCAGCTTGGATGGGGGTTCAGGAGGAGCTTTCTTT. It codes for CASSLDGGSGGAFF.

This CDR3 is CARSLAGEGNEQYF. The CDR3 coding sequence is TGTGCCAGAAGCTTAGCAGGGGAGGGTAACGAGCAGTACTTC. The chain has TRBV5-3 and TRBJ2-7; the D gene is possibly TRBD2 (7 bases). TRBV5-3 is an ORF; its function is uncertain. This CDR3 has 14 residues. V lost 2 bases and J lost 5, with 14 bases in between.

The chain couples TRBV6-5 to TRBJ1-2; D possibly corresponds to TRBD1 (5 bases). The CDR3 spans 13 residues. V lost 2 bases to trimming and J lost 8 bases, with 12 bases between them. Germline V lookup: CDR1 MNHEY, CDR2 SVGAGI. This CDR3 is CASSYHPRDGYTF. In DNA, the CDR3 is TGTGCCAGCAGTTACCACCCAAGGGACGGCTACACCTTC.

The CDR3 sequence: CASGGQGGNNQPQHF. The CDR3 DNA follows: TGTGCCAGTGGGGGACAGGGCGGGAACAATCAGCCCCAGCATTTT. The chain has TRBV2 and TRBJ1-5, with 9 bases identical to TRBD1. Germline values: CDR1 SNHLY, CDR2 FYNNEI. This CDR3 is built from 15 residues. Germline trimming cut 9 bases from V and 3 bases from J; bases unmatched to any gene: 9.

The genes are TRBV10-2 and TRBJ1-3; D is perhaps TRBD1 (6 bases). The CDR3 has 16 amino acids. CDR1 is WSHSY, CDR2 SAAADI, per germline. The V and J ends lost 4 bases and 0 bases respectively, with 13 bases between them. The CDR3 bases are TGCGCCAGCAGTGCTCAACAGGGAAGCTCTGGAAACACCATATATTTT. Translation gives CASSAQQGSSGNTIYF.

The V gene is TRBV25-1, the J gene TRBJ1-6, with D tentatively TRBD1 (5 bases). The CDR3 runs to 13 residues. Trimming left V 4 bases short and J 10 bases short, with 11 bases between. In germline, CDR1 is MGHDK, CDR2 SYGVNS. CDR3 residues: CASSAEGRSPLHF. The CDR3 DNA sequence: TGTGCCAGCAGTGCAGAGGGGCGCTCACCCCTCCACTTT.

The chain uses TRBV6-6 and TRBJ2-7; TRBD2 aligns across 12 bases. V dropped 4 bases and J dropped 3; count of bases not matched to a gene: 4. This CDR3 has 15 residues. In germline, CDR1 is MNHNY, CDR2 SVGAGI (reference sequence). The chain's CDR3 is CASSSMTSGGYEQYF. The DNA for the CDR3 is TGTGCCAGCAGTTCGATGACTAGCGGGGGCTACGAGCAGTACTTC.

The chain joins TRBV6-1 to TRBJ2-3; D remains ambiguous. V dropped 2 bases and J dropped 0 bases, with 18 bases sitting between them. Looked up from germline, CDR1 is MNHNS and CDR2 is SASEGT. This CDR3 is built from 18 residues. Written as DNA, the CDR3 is TGTGCCAGCAGTGAATGGAGTATGGCATCCTCTAGCACAGATACGCAGTATTTT. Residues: CASSEWSMASSSTDTQYF.

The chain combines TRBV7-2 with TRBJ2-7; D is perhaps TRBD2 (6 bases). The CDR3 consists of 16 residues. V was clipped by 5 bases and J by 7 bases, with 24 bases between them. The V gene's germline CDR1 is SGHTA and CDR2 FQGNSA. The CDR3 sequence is CASSPIGAGRVDEQYF. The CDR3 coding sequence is TGTGCCAGCAGCCCAATCGGGGCGGGGCGGGTTGATGAGCAGTACTTC.

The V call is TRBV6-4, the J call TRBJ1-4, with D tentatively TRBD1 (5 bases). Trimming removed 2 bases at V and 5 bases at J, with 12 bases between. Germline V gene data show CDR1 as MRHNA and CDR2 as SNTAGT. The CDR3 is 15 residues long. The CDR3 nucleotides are TGTGCCAGCAGTGACGGGGCAGGGCCAAATGAAAAACTGTTTTTT. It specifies CASSDGAGPNEKLFF.

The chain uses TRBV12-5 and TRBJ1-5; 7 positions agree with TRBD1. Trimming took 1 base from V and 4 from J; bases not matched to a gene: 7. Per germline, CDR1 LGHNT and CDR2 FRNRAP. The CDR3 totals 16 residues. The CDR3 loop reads CASGLADRVQNQPQHF. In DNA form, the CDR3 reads TGTGCTAGTGGTTTGGCAGACAGGGTCCAGAATCAGCCCCAGCATTTT.

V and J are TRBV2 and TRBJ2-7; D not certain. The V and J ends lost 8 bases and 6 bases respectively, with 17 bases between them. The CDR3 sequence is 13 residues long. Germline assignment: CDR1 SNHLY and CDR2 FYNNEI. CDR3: CASGRSELFEQYF. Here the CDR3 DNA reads TGTGCCAGCGGACGGAGTGAGCTCTTCGAGCAGTACTTC. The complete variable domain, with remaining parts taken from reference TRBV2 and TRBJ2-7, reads EPEVTQTPSHQVTQMGQEVILRCVPISNHLYFYWYRQILGQKVEFLVSFYNNEISEKSEIFDDQFSVERPDGSNFTLKIRSTKLEDSAMYFCASGRSELFEQYFGPGTRLTVT.

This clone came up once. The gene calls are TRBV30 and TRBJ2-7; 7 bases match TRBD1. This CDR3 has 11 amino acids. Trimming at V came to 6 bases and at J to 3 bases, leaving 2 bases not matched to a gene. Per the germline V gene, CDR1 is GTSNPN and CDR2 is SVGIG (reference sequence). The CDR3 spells CACGTVYEQYF. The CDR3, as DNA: TGTGCCTGCGGGACAGTCTACGAGCAGTACTTC.

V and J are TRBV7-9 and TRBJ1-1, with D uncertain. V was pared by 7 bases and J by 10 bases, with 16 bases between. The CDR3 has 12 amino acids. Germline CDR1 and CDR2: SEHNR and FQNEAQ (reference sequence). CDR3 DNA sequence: TGTGCCAGCAATCTCGTGACGGCCGGAGCTTTCTTT. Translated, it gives CASNLVTAGAFF.

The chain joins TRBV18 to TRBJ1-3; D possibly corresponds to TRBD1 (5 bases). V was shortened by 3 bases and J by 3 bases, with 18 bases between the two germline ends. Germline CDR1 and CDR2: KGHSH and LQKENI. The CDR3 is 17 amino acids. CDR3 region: CASSPGPRKPLGNTIYF. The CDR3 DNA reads TGTGCCAGCTCACCGGGACCCCGCAAACCTCTTGGAAACACCATATATTTT.

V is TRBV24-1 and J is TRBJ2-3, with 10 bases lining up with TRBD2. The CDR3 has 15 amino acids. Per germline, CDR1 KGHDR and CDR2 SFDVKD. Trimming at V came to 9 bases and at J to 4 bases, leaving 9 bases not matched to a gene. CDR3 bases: TGTGCCACCTCCGGGACTAGCGTCCCCCCAGATACGCAGTATTTT. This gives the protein CATSGTSVPPDTQYF.

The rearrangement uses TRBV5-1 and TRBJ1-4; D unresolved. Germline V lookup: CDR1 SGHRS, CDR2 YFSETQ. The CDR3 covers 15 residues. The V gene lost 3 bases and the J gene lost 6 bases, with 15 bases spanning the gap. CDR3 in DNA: TGCGCCAGCAGCTATCGGGATAGTGCTTATGAAAAACTGTTTTTT. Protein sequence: CASSYRDSAYEKLFF.

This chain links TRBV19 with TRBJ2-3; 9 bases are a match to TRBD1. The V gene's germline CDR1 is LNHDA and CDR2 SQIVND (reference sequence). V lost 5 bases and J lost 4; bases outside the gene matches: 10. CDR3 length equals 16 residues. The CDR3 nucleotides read TGTGCCAGTAGTCCTGGGGACAGGGTGTTGGCAGATACGCAGTATTTT. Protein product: CASSPGDRVLADTQYF. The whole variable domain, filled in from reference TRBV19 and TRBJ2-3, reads DGGITQSPKYLFRKEGQNVTLSCEQNLNHDAMYWYRQDPGQGLRLIYYSQIVNDFQKGDIAEGYSVSREKKESFPLTVTSAQKNPTAFYLCASSPGDRVLADTQYFGPGTRLTVL.

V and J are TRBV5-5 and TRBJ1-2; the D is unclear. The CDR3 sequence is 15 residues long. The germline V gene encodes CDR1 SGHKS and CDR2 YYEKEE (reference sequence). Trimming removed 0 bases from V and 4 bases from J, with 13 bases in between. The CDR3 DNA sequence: TGTGCCAGCAGCTTGGAAGACGGTGTGGTCTATGGCTACACCTTC. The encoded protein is CASSLEDGVVYGYTF.